A single sample is the source of the 19 T cell receptor beta chains below, sequenced in a study of T cell repertoires in cytomegalovirus infection. TCRdb reprocessed the reads via MiXCR and lists one record per CDR3 protein. This sample carries approximately 990,000 distinct CDR3 sequences, about 33% of them seen once, and the ten largest clones take 10% to 15%. For these TCRs, the target antigens are not known. Here the sequenced sample was cultured CD8+ T cells from PBMCs, taken from culture after CMV antigen stimulation. These receptors were collected from a human donor in good health (CMV status not recorded). Some clones in this sample may be carry-over from other donors' samples.

The chain recombines TRBV12-3 or TRBV12-4 with TRBJ1-5; tentative D call: TRBD1 (5 bases). The CDR3 length is 13 residues. The V end was cut by 6 bases, the J end by 3 bases, with 9 bases between. Written as DNA, the CDR3 is TGTGCCAGCAGCAAGGGGCCCAATCAGCCCCAGCATTTT. Protein: CASSKGPNQPQHF.

This clonotype was detected many times. The CDR3 loop reads CALRVVSKNIQYF. The CDR3 bases are TGTGCCCTCAGGGTTGTATCCAAAAACATTCAGTACTTC. The chain carries TRBV24-1 and TRBJ2-4; the D gene is possibly TRBD1 (5 bases). The length of the CDR3 is 13 residues. CDR1 and CDR2 (germline): KGHDR, SFDVKD. V was shortened by 12 bases and J by 2 bases, with 13 bases between the two germline ends.

Regarding this clonotype: At one boundary the junction diverges from the germline segment, which might be a read error. The V and J genes are TRBV28 and TRBJ2-3; 9 bases agree with TRBD1. Germline V CDR1 and CDR2: MDHEN, SYDVKM. This CDR3 is 14 amino acids long. The CDR3 spells CASSSDRGWDTRYF. CDR3 nucleotide sequence: TGTGCCAGCAGCTCTGACAGGGGGTGGGATACGCGGTATTTT.

The V gene is TRBV29-1, the J gene TRBJ1-1; D is unclear. The CDR3 runs 12 residues. Per the germline V gene, CDR1 is SQVTM and CDR2 is ANQGSEA. Trimming took 3 bases from V and 4 from J, leaving 9 bases between them. The CDR3 coding sequence is TGCAGCGTTGATAGGTTTACCACTGAAGCTTTCTTT. As protein: CSVDRFTTEAFF.

This clonotype was picked up many times. This rearrangement joins TRBV7-6 to TRBJ1-1; D possibly corresponds to TRBD1 (6 bases). Trimming pared 1 base from V and 6 bases from J, leaving 12 bases between. CDR1 and CDR2 (germline): SGHVS, FNYEAQ. There are 14 residues in the CDR3. CDR3 region: CASSLGTGAPEAFF. DNA of the CDR3: TGTGCCAGCAGCTTAGGGACGGGGGCCCCTGAAGCTTTCTTT.

The J gene is TRBJ2-7, the V gene TRBV13; tentatively, D is TRBD1 or TRBD2 (5 bases each). The CDR3 spans 14 residues. In germline, CDR1 is PRHDT, CDR2 FYEKMQ (reference sequence). Trimming removed 3 bases at V and 4 bases at J, with 13 bases between. The CDR3 bases are TGTGCCAGCAGCTTCGGGGACCGAAAATACGAGCAGTACTTC. It yields the protein CASSFGDRKYEQYF.

The table lists this clonotype with a few counts. The chain recombines TRBV4-1 with TRBJ2-7; D uncertain. Germline V gives CDR1 MGHRA, CDR2 YSYEKL. The CDR3 loop spans 14 amino acids. Trimming removed 2 bases from V and 1 base from J, with 9 bases in between. The CDR3 DNA is TGCGCCAGCAGCCAAAGCAAGGCGTCCTACGAGCAGTACTTC. Residues: CASSQSKASYEQYF.

Here the CDR3 reads CASSRQGAREQYF. The CDR3, as DNA: TGTGCCAGTAGTCGGCAGGGGGCTCGGGAGCAGTACTTC. The chain couples TRBV19 to TRBJ2-7, with 8 nucleotides matching TRBD1. The germline CDR1 and CDR2 sequences are LNHDA and SQIVND (reference sequence). Trimming at V came to 5 bases and at J to 7 bases, leaving 7 bases not matched to a gene. The CDR3 totals 13 residues.

CDR3 loop: CASSQEGTGANVLTF. The CDR3 DNA follows: TGCGCCAGCAGCCAAGAGGGTACCGGGGCCAACGTCCTGACTTTC. This rearrangement joins TRBV4-3 to TRBJ2-6; D is unclear. Germline values: CDR1 LGHNA, CDR2 YSLEER. CDR3 length: 15 amino acids. With 0 bases removed from V and 4 bases from J, the gap between germline ends came to 7 bases.

In DNA form, the CDR3 reads TGTGCCAGCACCTCTCGGGGGATGAGGCCAGATACGCAGTATTTT. It codes for CASTSRGMRPDTQYF. V and J are TRBV27 and TRBJ2-3, with a possible D match to TRBD2 (6 bases). The CDR3 runs to 15 residues. V dropped 7 bases and J dropped 4 bases, with 18 bases sitting between them. The V gene's germline CDR1 is MNHEY and CDR2 SMNVEV (reference sequence).

This sequence joins TRBV5-4 and TRBJ1-2; weak D call: TRBD1 (6 bases). The CDR3 has 14 amino acids. Trimming removed 3 bases from V and 7 bases from J, with 16 bases in between. Germline values: CDR1 SGHNT, CDR2 YYREEE (reference sequence). CDR3 DNA: TGTGCCAGCAGCTCTGACAGGTCCGCGCTTGGCTACACCTTC. Protein: CASSSDRSALGYTF.

Comments on this clonotype: Compared with germline, one end of the junction differs, possibly owing to a read error. V gene TRBV12-3 or TRBV12-4 combines with J gene TRBJ2-3; TRBD2 matches at 8 bases. CDR3 length: 18 residues. The CDR3 region has the DNA TGTGCCAGCAGTCCCCACGCTGTCGCGGGGGGTCGCACAGATATGCAGTATTTT. The encoded protein is CASSPHAVAGGRTDMQYF.

This clonotype was seen a few times. This sequence joins TRBV27 and TRBJ1-5, with TRBD1 as a possible D gene (6 bases). The V gene's germline CDR1 is MNHEY and CDR2 SMNVEV (reference sequence). The CDR3 is 15 residues long. Trimming removed 6 bases at V and 0 bases at J, with 12 bases between. CDR3: CASSPGQTSNQPQHF. For the CDR3, the DNA is TGTGCCAGCAGCCCCGGACAGACTAGCAATCAGCCCCAGCATTTT.

This clonotype was seen more than once but under ten times. The genes are TRBV6-2 or TRBV6-3 and TRBJ2-2; D is perhaps TRBD2 (6 bases). Trimming left V 6 bases short and J 3 bases short, with 26 bases between. CDR1 and CDR2 from the germline V gene are MNHEY and SVGEGT. The CDR3 is 19 residues long. CDR3 amino acids: CASRNLGGVWREDTGELFF. The CDR3 DNA reads as TGTGCCAGCAGGAACTTGGGGGGAGTGTGGAGGGAGGACACCGGGGAGCTGTTTTTT.

This clonotype turned up a few times. The J gene is TRBJ2-1, the V gene TRBV19; the D is unclear. This CDR3 is 14 amino acids long. CDR1 is LNHDA and CDR2 is SQIVND in the germline V gene (reference sequence). V lost 6 bases and J lost 5, with 14 bases in between. In nucleotides, the CDR3 is TGTGCCAGTAGCTTCGACGGAATAAACAATGAGCAGTTCTTC. Its translation: CASSFDGINNEQFF.

This chain links TRBV7-6 with TRBJ1-3; D gene uncertain. V lost 4 bases to trimming and J lost 2 bases, with 6 bases between them. CDR1 SGHVS and CDR2 FNYEAQ come from the germline V gene. The CDR3 is made up of 13 amino acids. The CDR3 nucleotides are TGTGCCAGCAGCTCCGGAGCTGGAAACACCATATATTTT. This encodes CASSSGAGNTIYF.

As to this clonotype: Lacking the conserved final phenylalanine or tryptophan, this CDR3 likely reflects a read error. V gene TRBV7-4 combines with J gene TRBJ2-1; D possibly corresponds to TRBD1 (5 bases). V lost 8 bases and J lost 7, with 12 bases in between. Germline loops: CDR1 SGHVT, CDR2 SQSDAQ. The CDR3 consists of 12 residues. The CDR3 sequence is CASFLAGNEQFS. CDR3 in DNA: TGTGCCAGCTTCTTAGCAGGGAATGAGCAGTTCTCC.

Ten or more counts support this clonotype. The chain recombines TRBV4-1 with TRBJ1-2; a weak D match, TRBD1 (6 bases). V was clipped by 0 bases and J by 6 bases, with 8 bases between them. The CDR3 has 13 amino acids. Per the germline V gene, CDR1 is MGHRA and CDR2 is YSYEKL. CDR3 loop: CASSQETGNGYTF. In DNA, the CDR3 is TGCGCCAGCAGCCAAGAAACAGGGAATGGCTACACCTTC.

In its sample, this clonotype was seen a few times. This chain links TRBV4-3 with TRBJ2-6; D is ambiguous. The CDR3 runs 18 residues. The V gene's germline CDR1 is LGHNA and CDR2 YSLEER. Trimming shortened V by 3 bases and J by 4 bases, and 19 bases separated the two germline ends. The CDR3 DNA reads TGCGCCAGCAGCCACACTACGGGCTATCTCGCCGGGGCCAACGTCCTGACTTTC. Translation: CASSHTTGYLAGANVLTF.